Included here is one T cell receptor beta chain sequence, with context. From germline, CDR1 is MDHEN and CDR2 SYDVKM. This CDR3 is 17 amino acids long. Trimming removed 3 bases from V and 2 bases from J, with 19 bases in between. These data come from a study of OX40 agonist ivuxolimab in advanced cancers. Overall study: Hepatocellular carcinoma, melanoma, renal cell or head and neck cancer occurred in dose-escalation patients.

Exclusion of a patient followed from autoimmune disease history or systemic immunosuppression. Generated by immunoSEQ multiplex PCR, the TCRdb table keeps only in-frame clones and is missing some. The sample includes tens of thousands of clones, around 81% of them seen just once. The receptor comes from an adult with an advanced solid tumor such as melanoma, head and neck, liver or kidney cancer. This sample comprised CD4+ or CD8+ T cells sorted from blood, obtained in a trial of the OX40 agonist ivuxolimab. V and J are TRBV28 and TRBJ1-2; the D is unclear. The CDR3 protein is CASSFQSGFVGNYGYTF. The CDR3 nucleotides are TGTGCCAGCAGTTTTCAGTCAGGTTTCGTGGGCAACTATGGCTACACCTTC.